This TCR beta chain was sequenced during a study of T cell responses to AZD1222 COVID-19 vaccine. Germline V gene sequence: CDR1 SGHDT, CDR2 YYEEEE. CDR3 size: 12 residues. V lost 0 bases and J lost 14, with 11 bases in between. Method: immunoSEQ multiplex PCR; TCRdb's copy keeps in-frame clones and lacks some. The table includes roughly 87,000 clones, 89% detected once. The sequencing here drew on peripheral blood, taken 28 days after the second AZD1222 dose. This TCR came from an adult who received the AZD1222 COVID-19 vaccine. This chain uses TRBV5-6 with TRBJ1-4; possibly TRBD1 for D (5 bases). The CDR3 loop reads CASSLGRGRLFF. Here the CDR3 DNA reads TGTGCCAGCAGCTTGGGTAGGGGACGCCTGTTTTTT.